A single sample is the source of the 3 T cell receptor beta chains below, sequenced in a study of PD-L1 blockade in urothelial cancer. Libraries were prepared by immunoSEQ multiplex PCR; TCRdb keeps only in-frame clonotypes and omits some of them. The sample holds roughly 120,000 clones; less than 85% are singletons and the top ten take 2.5% to 4%. Specified time point: pretreatment peripheral blood. The sample here was PBMCs, taken around atezolizumab (anti-PD-L1) treatment. The source of these receptors is a man aged 45 to 65 with urothelial cancer.

The rearrangement links TRBV11-2 to TRBJ2-5, with 11 bases that match TRBD2. The length of the CDR3 is 16 residues. CDR1 is SGHAT and CDR2 is FQNNGV in the germline V gene. Germline trimming cut 1 base from V and 4 bases from J; bases unmatched to any gene: 5. In DNA form, the CDR3 reads TGTGCCAGCAGCTTAGGTACTAGCGGGAGTGGAGAGACCCAGTACTTC. This gives the protein CASSLGTSGSGETQYF.

J is TRBJ1-5 and V is TRBV5-5; 7 nucleotides agree with TRBD1. Per germline, CDR1 SGHKS and CDR2 YYEKEE (reference sequence). The CDR3 sequence is 14 residues long. V was pared by 1 base and J by 6 bases, with 4 bases of the junction left unmatched. The DNA of the CDR3 is TGTGCCAGCAGCTTGACAGGGGTGGTTCAGCCCCAGCATTTT. The encoded protein is CASSLTGVVQPQHF.

The rearrangement uses TRBV5-6 and TRBJ2-1; 9 bases match TRBD2. This CDR3 has 14 amino acids. Germline assignment: CDR1 SGHDT and CDR2 YYEEEE. V lost 4 bases, J lost 4 bases, and 3 bases stayed unmatched. Here the CDR3 DNA reads TGTGCCAGCAGCCCAGCGGGGGGATACAATGAGCAGTTCTTC. Its protein product is CASSPAGGYNEQFF.